Each of the 24 T cell receptor beta chains below was sequenced from the same sample in a study of radiotherapy plus CTLA-4 blockade in lung cancer. Some clones are missing from TCRdb's copy, which holds only in-frame ones; the method was immunoSEQ multiplex PCR. The sample gives tens of thousands of clones, roughly 80% of which show up once; around 7.1% is in the top ten. The sample here was peripheral blood, taken from a patient treated with radiotherapy plus ipilimumab. The source of these receptors is a human donor with non-small cell lung cancer who had a complete response to radiotherapy plus ipilimumab.

CDR3 sequence reads: CASSPQHEAFF. The CDR3 nucleotides are TGTGCCAGCAGTCCACAGCATGAAGCTTTCTTT. The chain links TRBV5-8 to TRBJ1-1; D gene unclear. The CDR3 sequence is 11 residues long. The germline gives CDR1 SGHTS, CDR2 YDEGEE. The V and J ends lost 5 bases and 7 bases respectively, with 9 bases between them.

The chain combines TRBV7-2 with TRBJ1-2; weak D call: TRBD1 (5 bases). This CDR3 contains 14 residues. Between the trimmed V and J ends, which lost 7 bases and 6 bases, there was a span of 18 bases. Germline-derived CDR1 and CDR2 are SGHTA and FQGNSA. CDR3 DNA sequence: TGTGCCAGCACCCAAGACCCAGGGACCCATGGCTACACCTTC. This encodes CASTQDPGTHGYTF.

Only a few counts were recorded for this clone. The identical CDR3 is also encoded by other nucleotide sequences in the sample. The rearrangement uses TRBV19 and TRBJ1-3; D uncertain. Per germline, CDR1 LNHDA and CDR2 SQIVND (reference sequence). This CDR3 contains 14 residues. V gave up 0 bases and J gave up 4 bases, with 7 bases separating them. CDR3 nucleotide sequence: TGTGCCAGTAGTATAGAGGCGTCCGGAAACACCATATATTTT. It translates to CASSIEASGNTIYF.

This chain connects TRBV6-1 to TRBJ2-1; 7 bases line up with TRBD2. CDR1 is MNHNS and CDR2 is SASEGT in the germline V gene. Germline trimming cut 4 bases from V and 1 base from J; bases unmatched to any gene: 7. CDR3 length: 16 amino acids. The CDR3 is CASSGPSGGSYNEQFF. As DNA, the CDR3 is TGTGCCAGCAGTGGACCTAGCGGAGGTTCCTACAATGAGCAGTTCTTC.

The chain uses TRBV10-1 and TRBJ2-2; D is ambiguous. The germline V and J ends were trimmed by 1 base and 6 bases, with 12 bases remaining between them. The CDR3 has 15 residues. CDR1 is WNHNN, CDR2 SYGVQD, per germline (reference sequence). The CDR3 nucleotides read TGCGCCAGCAGTGAGTGGCTCCCCGAGGCCGGGGAGCTGTTTTTT. Translating it yields CASSEWLPEAGELFF.

With respect to this clone: The CDR3 ends on some other residue instead of the conserved phenylalanine or tryptophan, so this is likely a read error. The DNA is omitted, as the CDR3 cannot be located on it reliably, and the CDR3 follows TCRdb's listing. This chain joins TRBV21-1 and TRBJ1-6; TRBD1 was called by the table and not checked on the DNA. TRBV21-1 is a documented pseudogene. The CDR3 adds up to 11 amino acids, both ends counted. The CDR3 reads CASSNDGQGQL.

The chain is built from TRBV14 and TRBJ2-2; perhaps TRBD2 as D (6 bases). The CDR3 consists of 15 residues. V shed 1 base and J shed 2 bases, with 8 bases lying between them. The germline CDR1 and CDR2 sequences are SGHDN and FVKESK. DNA for the CDR3: TGTGCCAGCAGCCAAGCGGGAGACAACACCGGGGAGCTGTTTTTT. Its protein is CASSQAGDNTGELFF. The variable domain in full, completed from reference TRBV14 and TRBJ2-2, reads EAGVTQFPSHSVIEKGQTVTLRCDPISGHDNLYWYRRVMGKEIKFLLHFVKESKQDESGMPNNRFLAERTGGTYSTLKVQPAELEDSGVYFCASSQAGDNTGELFFGEGSRLTVL.

This clone has only a few counts. The CDR3 loop is CSVVDSGSSYNEQFF. In DNA, the CDR3 is TGCAGCGTTGTCGATAGCGGGAGCTCCTACAATGAGCAGTTCTTC. The chain combines TRBV29-1 with TRBJ2-1; 9 nucleotides agree with TRBD2. CDR3 size: 15 residues. Germline CDR1 is SQVTM and CDR2 is ANQGSEA. V lost 4 bases to trimming and J lost 0 bases; unmatched junction nucleotides: 4.

A few counts support this clone. The CDR3 DNA reads as TGTGCCAGCAGTTCCGGGGCTCAAGAGACCCAGTACTTC. It specifies CASSSGAQETQYF. This sequence joins TRBV6-1 and TRBJ2-5; D possibly uses TRBD1 or TRBD2 (5 bases each). Germline CDR1 is MNHNS and CDR2 is SASEGT. CDR3 size: 13 residues. Trimming cost V 5 bases and J 2 bases, with 9 bases left between them.

The chain is built from TRBV7-4 and TRBJ2-5, with 8 positions matching TRBD2. In germline, CDR1 is SGHVT, CDR2 SQSDAQ. CDR3 size: 19 residues. J lost 2 bases, V lost 3 bases, and 17 bases had no gene match. The CDR3 coding sequence is TGTGCCAGCAGCTTCCGGATGGGCGGGGGGCGAAACCGACAAGAGACCCAGTACTTC. Translated: CASSFRMGGGRNRQETQYF.

The chain couples TRBV9 to TRBJ1-2, with D unclear. The CDR3 runs 15 residues. Per germline, CDR1 SGDLS and CDR2 YYNGEE. V was clipped by 2 bases and J by 4 bases, with 15 bases between them. The CDR3 is CASSVSSQIVYGYTF. Written as DNA, the CDR3 is TGTGCCAGCAGCGTGAGTAGTCAGATAGTCTATGGCTACACCTTC.

This chain joins TRBV2 and TRBJ1-2; no clear D gene. Germline lookup yields CDR1 SNHLY and CDR2 FYNNEI. V was cut by 6 bases and J by 4 bases, with 12 bases left in between. The CDR3 consists of 13 residues. The CDR3 nucleotides are TGTGCCAGCAGCGAACAGAAGTTCTATGGCTACACCTTC. Protein sequence: CASSEQKFYGYTF.

The gene calls are TRBV7-9 and TRBJ1-1; 7 nucleotides match TRBD1. Unmatched junction bases numbered 7, after V lost 5 bases and J lost 4 bases. The CDR3 is made up of 14 amino acids. Germline CDR1 SEHNR, CDR2 FQNEAQ (reference sequence). CDR3 amino acids: CASSPDRVVTEAFF. The DNA for the CDR3 is TGTGCCAGCAGCCCCGACAGGGTAGTCACTGAAGCTTTCTTT.

The chain combines TRBV6-5 with TRBJ1-1; no definite D call. CDR1 MNHEY and CDR2 SVGAGI come from the germline V gene. This CDR3 comprises 13 residues. The V end lost 6 bases, the J end lost 2 bases, and 10 bases lay between the germline ends. CDR3 in DNA: TGTGCCAGCAGATGGGCCAGAAACACTGAAGCTTTCTTT. Its translation is CASRWARNTEAFF.

V usage is TRBV19 and J usage is TRBJ2-3, with D perhaps matching TRBD1 or TRBD2 (6 bases each). The CDR3 length is 14 residues. Between the trimmed V and J ends, which lost 3 bases and 6 bases, there was a span of 13 bases. Germline V CDR1 and CDR2: LNHDA, SQIVND (reference sequence). The CDR3, as DNA: TGTGCCAGTAGTATCTTCGGGGGCCCGGATACGCAGTATTTT. Translation gives CASSIFGGPDTQYF.

The CDR3 protein is CASSQSRMNTEAFF. The CDR3, as DNA: TGCGCCAGCAGCCAAAGCCGAATGAACACTGAAGCTTTCTTT. V usage is TRBV4-3 and J usage is TRBJ1-1; D ambiguous. Germline V gives CDR1 LGHNA, CDR2 YSLEER. The CDR3 length is 14 residues. Trimming left V 2 bases short and J 0 bases short, with 7 bases between.

The V call is TRBV30, the J call TRBJ1-2; TRBD1 is a possible D gene (5 bases). This CDR3 has 14 amino acids. V was trimmed by 3 bases and J by 4 bases, leaving 15 bases between them. Germline CDR1 is GTSNPN and CDR2 is SVGIG (reference sequence). Here the CDR3 reads CAWRAGLRSYGYTF. CDR3 in DNA: TGTGCCTGGAGGGCGGGACTCCGATCCTATGGCTACACCTTC.

The CDR3 DNA is TGCGCCAGCAGCCAAGGGCCAGGGGGCAATGAGCAGTTCTTC. Its protein product is CASSQGPGGNEQFF. The chain uses TRBV4-1 and TRBJ2-1, with 7 bases that match TRBD1. CDR1 is MGHRA and CDR2 is YSYEKL in the germline V gene. The V gene end was trimmed by 1 base and the J gene end by 6 bases; junction bases not matched to a gene: 3. CDR3 length: 14 residues.

The genes are TRBV7-2 and TRBJ2-6; D is undetermined. V lost 1 base, J lost 0 bases, and 4 bases lay in between. Looked up from germline, CDR1 is SGHTA and CDR2 is FQGNSA. The CDR3 is 15 amino acids. CDR3 loop: CASSLDSSGANVLTF. The CDR3 DNA reads as TGTGCCAGCAGCTTAGACAGCTCTGGGGCCAACGTCCTGACTTTC.

J is TRBJ2-1 and V is TRBV15, with D hard to call. The CDR3 sequence is 14 residues long. Trimming pared 0 bases from V and 13 bases from J, leaving 16 bases between. From germline, CDR1 is LNHNV and CDR2 YYDKDF (reference sequence). In DNA form, the CDR3 reads TGTGCCACCAGCAGAGAGAAGGACCCGAAAGGCCAGTTCTTC. As protein: CATSREKDPKGQFF.

The rearrangement links TRBV6-6 to TRBJ1-5, with TRBD1 as a possible D gene (5 bases). V gave up 5 bases and J gave up 1 base, with 12 bases separating them. Germline loops: CDR1 MNHNY, CDR2 SVGAGI (reference sequence). The CDR3 covers 15 residues. CDR3 protein: CASSILDSSNQPQHF. In DNA form, the CDR3 reads TGTGCCAGCAGTATACTCGACAGCAGCAATCAGCCCCAGCATTTT.

This clone appeared a few times. The chain recombines TRBV18 with TRBJ1-4; TRBD1 matches 7 bases. Germline V lookup: CDR1 KGHSH, CDR2 LQKENI. The CDR3 covers 15 residues. V lost 5 bases, J lost 1 base, and 4 bases stayed unmatched. The CDR3 here is CASSARQGTNEKLFF. CDR3 bases: TGTGCCAGCTCAGCCCGACAGGGAACTAATGAAAAACTGTTTTTT.

The rearrangement uses TRBV7-2 and TRBJ2-1; 7 positions match TRBD2. Trimming took 0 bases from V and 0 from J; bases not matched to a gene: 2. Per germline, CDR1 SGHTA and CDR2 FQGNSA. This CDR3 contains 16 residues. The CDR3 DNA reads as TGTGCCAGCAGCTTAGCTGGGGGGGGCTCCTACAATGAGCAGTTCTTC. Encoded protein: CASSLAGGGSYNEQFF.

The chain is built from TRBV2 and TRBJ2-4; TRBD1 is a possible D gene (5 bases). V was trimmed by 3 bases and J by 3 bases, leaving 12 bases between them. CDR3 length: 15 amino acids. Germline CDR1 is SNHLY and CDR2 is FYNNEI. The CDR3 DNA reads TGTGCCAGCAGTGATTGGGGCCTCGGCAAAAACATTCAGTACTTC. It translates to CASSDWGLGKNIQYF.